These 17 T cell receptor beta chains were sequenced from one sample in a study of shared clonotypes between healthy human individuals. Profiled with immunoSEQ multiplex PCR; TCRdb holds only in-frame clones, not every one. Of some 2,000,000 clones detected, 95% appear once; the ten largest clones hold 0.13%. The sequencing input was naive CD4+ T cells sorted from blood. Indicated subset: CD45RA+ positively selected. The origin of the receptors is a man aged 18 to 29 in good health.

V gene TRBV11-2 combines with J gene TRBJ2-5; D not certain. There are 14 residues in the CDR3. Trimming took 5 bases from V and 1 from J, leaving 11 bases between them. Per the germline V gene, CDR1 is SGHAT and CDR2 is FQNNGV. The CDR3 reads CASSPPAGQETQYF. DNA for the CDR3: TGTGCCAGCAGCCCTCCCGCTGGCCAAGAGACCCAGTACTTC.

This clone was recorded once. CDR3 sequence reads: CASLGSGGDEQFF. For the CDR3, the DNA is TGTGCCAGCTTGGGTAGCGGGGGCGATGAGCAGTTCTTC. V usage is TRBV18 and J usage is TRBJ2-1, with 9 bases aligning to TRBD2. The germline gives CDR1 KGHSH, CDR2 LQKENI. With 7 bases clipped from V and 8 bases from J, the junction kept 6 bases outside the gene matches. This CDR3 has 13 amino acids.

This clone was observed a single time. The chain uses TRBV6-6 and TRBJ2-7, with D hard to call. This CDR3 is built from 14 residues. Germline assignment: CDR1 MNHNY and CDR2 SVGAGI (reference sequence). V dropped 2 bases and J dropped 0 bases, with 8 bases sitting between them. In DNA form, the CDR3 reads TGTGCCAGCAGTTACACACTGATCTCCTACGAGCAGTACTTC. This gives the protein CASSYTLISYEQYF.

The chain recombines TRBV4-1 with TRBJ2-6, with D hard to call. The length of the CDR3 is 15 residues. The germline V gene encodes CDR1 MGHRA and CDR2 YSYEKL. Trimming cost V 1 base and J 0 bases, with 4 bases left between them. The CDR3 nucleotides are TGCGCCAGCAGCCAAGTCAGCTCTGGGGCCAACGTCCTGACTTTC. Translating it yields CASSQVSSGANVLTF.

A single count supports this clone. This chain joins TRBV19 and TRBJ2-1, with 9 nucleotides matching TRBD2. Germline-derived CDR1 and CDR2 are LNHDA and SQIVND (reference sequence). CDR3 length: 18 amino acids. J was trimmed by 0 bases and V by 2 bases; bases with no gene match: 8. For the CDR3, the DNA is TGTGCCAGTAGTATATTAAGCGGGAGGCTTAGCTCCTACAATGAGCAGTTCTTC. It is translated as CASSILSGRLSSYNEQFF.

The chain is built from TRBV5-1 and TRBJ1-3; D may be TRBD1 (5 bases). Trimming removed 0 bases at V and 4 bases at J, with 11 bases between. Germline V gene lookup returns CDR1 SGHRS and CDR2 YFSETQ. The CDR3 extends over 15 amino acids. CDR3 bases: TGCGCCAGCAGCTTGGAGGGGCAGTTCGGAAACACCATATATTTT. Its protein is CASSLEGQFGNTIYF.

V gene TRBV7-2 combines with J gene TRBJ1-1, with D unresolved. Looked up from germline, CDR1 is SGHTA and CDR2 is FQGNSA. The CDR3 is 15 amino acids. The ends were cut back, 2 bases at V and 1 base at J, with 11 bases in the middle. In nucleotides, the CDR3 is TGTGCCAGCAGCTTATCATTCGGCGGGAACACTGAAGCTTTCTTT. Protein product: CASSLSFGGNTEAFF.

The genes are TRBV7-8 and TRBJ2-3; 7 nucleotides agree with TRBD2. CDR1 is SGHVS, CDR2 FQNEAQ, per germline. This CDR3 has 15 amino acids. CDR3 protein: CAGKGRGPSTDTQYF. The CDR3 region has the DNA TGTGCGGGGAAGGGGAGGGGCCCCAGCACAGATACGCAGTATTTT.

The V call is TRBV4-1, the J call TRBJ1-5; D gene uncertain. Trimming left V 0 bases short and J 7 bases short, with 7 bases between. The CDR3 contains 13 residues. In germline, CDR1 is MGHRA, CDR2 YSYEKL. The CDR3 DNA reads TGCGCCAGCAGCCAAGAAATACGGCAGCCCCAGCATTTT. Translated, it gives CASSQEIRQPQHF.

This rearrangement joins TRBV19 to TRBJ1-5, with D possibly TRBD1 on 5 matching bases. CDR3 length: 14 residues. Trimming removed 7 bases at V and 1 base at J, with 11 bases between. CDR1 and CDR2 from the germline V gene are LNHDA and SQIVND (reference sequence). In DNA, the CDR3 is TGTGCCAGTAACGCCGGGGCAAGCAATCAGCCCCAGCATTTT. This encodes CASNAGASNQPQHF.

The chain recombines TRBV6-1 with TRBJ1-5; TRBD1 aligns across 8 bases. V shed 10 bases, J shed 5 bases, and the junction held 13 bases outside the gene matches. Germline-derived CDR1 and CDR2 are MNHNS and SASEGT. This CDR3 is 15 amino acids long. DNA of the CDR3: TGTGCCACAGACAGGGGTCCCAGGGTAGATCAGCCCCAGCATTTT. It specifies CATDRGPRVDQPQHF.

The chain employs TRBV6-1 and TRBJ2-1; 9 nucleotides align to TRBD2. Germline V gene lookup returns CDR1 MNHNS and CDR2 SASEGT. The CDR3 has 17 residues. V shed 2 bases, J shed 6 bases, and the junction held 11 bases outside the gene matches. CDR3 sequence reads: CASSEMTASGIPNEQFF. The CDR3, as DNA: TGTGCCAGCAGTGAAATGACGGCTAGCGGGATTCCCAATGAGCAGTTCTTC.

The chain is built from TRBV18 and TRBJ1-4; no clear D. This CDR3 has 14 residues. Trimming removed 0 bases from V and 8 bases from J, with 10 bases in between. Per germline, CDR1 KGHSH and CDR2 LQKENI. CDR3 loop: CASSPPWLGEKLFF. The CDR3 nucleotides read TGTGCCAGCTCACCACCGTGGCTGGGGGAAAAACTGTTTTTT. Variable domain in full (rest from reference TRBV18 and TRBJ1-4): NAGVMQNPRHLVRRRGQEARLRCSPMKGHSHVYWYRQLPEEGLKFMVYLQKENIIDESGMPKERFSAEFPKEGPSILRIQQVVRGDSAAYFCASSPPWLGEKLFFGSGTQLSVL.

This rearrangement joins TRBV4-2 to TRBJ2-2; 7 positions match TRBD1. The CDR3 loop spans 15 amino acids. Trimming took 0 bases from V and 6 from J; bases not matched to a gene: 4. Germline values: CDR1 LGHNA, CDR2 YNFKEQ. The CDR3 sequence is CASSQDRQGAGELFF. The CDR3 DNA follows: TGTGCCAGCAGCCAAGATAGGCAGGGGGCCGGGGAGCTGTTTTTT.

For this clone: In the same sample, other DNA sequences code for this CDR3. The V call is TRBV2, the J call TRBJ1-2; no clear D gene. Looked up from germline, CDR1 is SNHLY and CDR2 is FYNNEI. The germline V and J ends were trimmed by 3 bases and 4 bases, with 3 bases remaining between them. This CDR3 spans 11 amino acids. The CDR3 is CASSESYGYTF. The CDR3 DNA follows: TGTGCCAGCAGTGAGAGCTATGGCTACACCTTC.

This clone has just one count. This chain uses TRBV21-1 with TRBJ2-6; no DNA check was done on the table's D call, TRBD2. TRBV21-1 is a pseudogene locus. CDR3 length: 15 amino acids. CDR3 sequence: CASSKEGAGANVLTF. DNA of the CDR3: TGTGCCAGCAGCAAAGAGGGAGCTGGGGCCAACGTCCTGACTTTC.

A word on this clone: Different DNA sequences within this sample yield the same CDR3. This chain's CDR3 is CSALGNEQFF. The DNA of the CDR3 is TGCAGTGCCCTAGGCAATGAGCAGTTCTTC. This sequence joins TRBV20-1 and TRBJ2-1; D call uncertain. This CDR3 comprises 10 residues. V was cut by 6 bases and J by 6 bases, with 6 bases left in between. From germline, CDR1 is DFQATT and CDR2 SNEGSKA (reference sequence).